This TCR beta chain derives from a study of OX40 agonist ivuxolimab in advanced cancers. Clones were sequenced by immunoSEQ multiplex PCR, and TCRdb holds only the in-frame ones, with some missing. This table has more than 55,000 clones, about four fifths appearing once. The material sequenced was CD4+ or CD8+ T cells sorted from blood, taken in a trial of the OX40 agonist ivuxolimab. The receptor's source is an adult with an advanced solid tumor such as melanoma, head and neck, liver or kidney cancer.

CDR3 in amino acids: CASSQTSPDRGFTEAFF. The CDR3 nucleotides are TGCGCCAGCAGCCAGACATCACCGGACAGGGGATTCACTGAAGCTTTCTTT. The chain carries TRBV4-1 and TRBJ1-1, with 9 bases aligning to TRBD1. Germline V CDR1 and CDR2: MGHRA, YSYEKL. The CDR3 is made up of 17 amino acids. Trimming cost V 3 bases and J 4 bases; bases outside gene matches: 12.